Listed here is a single TCR beta chain. The entry originates in a study of blood T cell repertoires in COVID-19. In the original analysis: Estimated nucleated cell counts came from reference gene primer amplification. TCRdb keeps only in-frame clones here, not all; method: immunoSEQ multiplex PCR. That table furnishes V, J and clone size, whereas the DNA furnished D and trimming. This table holds hundreds of thousands of clones, about 90% found once. In germline, CDR1 is SNHLY, CDR2 FYNNEI. J lost 5 bases, V lost 6 bases, and 2 bases had no gene match. This CDR3 region has 13 residues. V gene TRBV2 combines with J gene TRBJ2-5; 11 bases agree with TRBD1. This receptor was obtained from a man younger than 30 with active or convalescent COVID-19. The source material was peripheral blood. CDR3 in amino acids: CASRDRGPETQYF. DNA of the CDR3: TGTGCCAGCAGGGACAGGGGGCCGGAGACCCAGTACTTC.